The clone carrying this TCR beta chain has a single count. Its target is unknown. The treatment was: some 19 received Ad26.COV2.S at low or high dose, single or two shots; about 5 received placebo; per-sample allocation not given. The investigators took samples on day 63 after the first vaccine or placebo injection. TCRdb keeps only in-frame clones here, not all; method: immunoSEQ multiplex PCR. The sample has 300,000 to 400,000 clones, approximately 90% seen once. CDR3 length: 14 residues. Trimming cost V 1 base and J 7 bases; bases outside gene matches: 4. The germline V gene encodes CDR1 SGHNT and CDR2 YYREEE (reference sequence). This entry comes from a study of Ad26.COV2.S vaccination and SARS-CoV-2 variants. Findings and caveats of the study: Total T cell responses were possibly underestimated by TCR breadth and depth analyses.

The origin of this receptor is a person between 18 and 59 years old who received the Ad26.COV2.S COVID-19 vaccine or a placebo. Sequenced material: peripheral blood, taken in a trial of Ad26.COV2.S vaccine versus placebo. The chain joins TRBV5-4 to TRBJ2-1, with 8 positions matching TRBD2. CDR3 sequence (DNA): TGTGCCAGCAGCTTGACCCGGGAGGGAAATGAGCAGTTCTTC. Translation: CASSLTREGNEQFF.